The clone carrying this T cell receptor beta chain was seen at least ten times. What it binds is unknown. The sample belongs to a study of T cells in Graves' hyperthyroidism and ophthalmopathy. Diagnoses were made from clinical symptoms, serum measures (thyroxine and TRAb), thyroid ultrasound and orbital computed tomography. Notes on the study in general: Among thyroid clonotypes expanded above 0.001, most also appeared in blood.

Researchers took RNA transcripts and amplified the TCR beta CDR3 regions from them. The HTBI primer set drove a first-round RT-PCR of the TCR CDR3. TCRdb reanalysed the multiplex PCR reads using MiXCR and keeps one entry per CDR3 protein. The repertoire holds approximately 530,000 distinct CDR3 sequences, with approximately 15% as singletons. Sequenced sample: blood. This clonotype was sampled from a woman under 30 with Graves' hyperthyroidism.

The CDR3 nucleotides are TGTGCCAGCAACCCCTTCGGGGCCGCAGATACGCAGTATTTT. Protein sequence: CASNPFGAADTQYF. The chain has TRBV7-9 and TRBJ2-3; D might be TRBD1 or TRBD2, each matching 5 bases. CDR3 length: 14 residues. CDR1 and CDR2 (germline): SEHNR, FQNEAQ (reference sequence). The ends were cut back, 7 bases at V and 4 bases at J, with 15 bases in the middle.